The 23 T cell receptor beta chains presented below share a single source sample, sequenced in a study of blood T cell repertoires in COVID-19. Clones were sequenced by immunoSEQ multiplex PCR, and TCRdb holds only the in-frame ones, with some missing. The table includes 110,000 or so clones, 75% to 90% detected once. The source material was peripheral blood. These receptors originate from a woman aged 50 to 60 with acute or convalescent COVID-19.

The chain combines TRBV6-5 with TRBJ2-1; possible D gene TRBD1, 6 bases. Trimming stripped 6 bases from V and 7 bases from J, with 10 bases between. The CDR3 totals 12 residues. Germline-derived CDR1 and CDR2 are MNHEY and SVGAGI. The CDR3 here is CASSRTGNEQFF. DNA of the CDR3: TGTGCCAGCAGCCGAACAGGGAATGAGCAGTTCTTC.

The genes are TRBV25-1 and TRBJ1-1; TRBD1 agrees at 7 bases. Unmatched junction bases numbered 10, after V lost 5 bases and J lost 4 bases. Germline values: CDR1 MGHDK, CDR2 SYGVNS. The CDR3 loop spans 15 amino acids. Here the CDR3 reads CASSQKTGIGTEAFF. CDR3 nucleotides: TGTGCCAGCAGTCAAAAGACAGGGATAGGCACTGAAGCTTTCTTT.

The rearrangement joins TRBV5-4 to TRBJ1-2; D might be TRBD1 (6 bases). CDR1 and CDR2 from the germline V gene are SGHNT and YYREEE (reference sequence). V lost 0 bases and J lost 6, with 9 bases in between. CDR3 length: 13 amino acids. CDR3 DNA sequence: TGTGCCAGCAGCTTGGTGGCAGGGGATGGCTACACCTTC. It is translated as CASSLVAGDGYTF.

The chain is built from TRBV5-1 and TRBJ1-1, with 11 nucleotides matching TRBD1. This CDR3 has 14 residues. The J segment lost 4 bases and the V segment lost 3 bases, leaving 2 bases of the junction unmatched. Per the germline V gene, CDR1 is SGHRS and CDR2 is YFSETQ. DNA of the CDR3: TGCGCCAGCAGCTGGGGGACAGGGGGCACTGAAGCTTTCTTT. Translated, it gives CASSWGTGGTEAFF.

The chain combines TRBV30 with TRBJ1-4; D possibly corresponds to TRBD1 (6 bases). Deletions cut 3 bases from V and 10 bases from J, with 12 bases between. The germline CDR1 and CDR2 sequences are GTSNPN and SVGIG (reference sequence). The CDR3 totals 12 residues. Here the CDR3 DNA reads TGTGCCTGGAGATGGGACAAGGGAAAACTGTTTTTT. Protein product: CAWRWDKGKLFF.

This sequence joins TRBV27 and TRBJ2-2; 8 bases line up with TRBD1. J gave up 4 bases and V 5 bases, and 9 bases lay outside the gene matches. The germline V gene has CDR1 MNHEY and CDR2 SMNVEV (reference sequence). This CDR3 has 16 amino acids. CDR3 sequence (DNA): TGTGCCAGCAGTCCGCGGACAGGGTGGAGCACCGGGGAGCTGTTTTTT. It encodes CASSPRTGWSTGELFF.

The J gene is TRBJ1-4, the V gene TRBV19; maybe TRBD1 (5 bases). CDR1 is LNHDA and CDR2 is SQIVND in the germline V gene (reference sequence). Trimming left V 7 bases short and J 8 bases short, with 8 bases between. The CDR3 contains 11 residues. CDR3 bases: TGTGCCAGTACTCGGGGGGAAAAACTGTTTTTT. It specifies CASTRGEKLFF.

Only one count was recorded for this clone. The rearrangement uses TRBV6-5 and TRBJ1-5; 11 bases match TRBD1. The CDR3 sequence is 14 residues long. Germline CDR1 is MNHEY and CDR2 is SVGAGI. J gave up 5 bases and V 5 bases, and 2 bases lay outside the gene matches. CDR3 amino acids: CASSRTGGDQPQHF. In DNA, the CDR3 is TGTGCCAGCAGTAGGACAGGGGGCGATCAGCCCCAGCATTTT.

This clone was picked up one time. V gene TRBV9 combines with J gene TRBJ1-3; a weak D match, TRBD1 (5 bases). The CDR3 runs to 18 residues. CDR1 is SGDLS, CDR2 YYNGEE, per germline. The V gene lost 0 bases and the J gene lost 0 bases, with 16 bases spanning the gap. The chain's CDR3 is CASSVVSSTAFSGNTIYF. The CDR3 nucleotides read TGTGCCAGCAGCGTAGTTTCATCGACAGCTTTCTCTGGAAACACCATATATTTT.

This chain joins TRBV2 and TRBJ1-4, with D perhaps TRBD1 (5 bases). Trimming left V 7 bases short and J 10 bases short, with 13 bases between. The germline V gene has CDR1 SNHLY and CDR2 FYNNEI. The length of the CDR3 is 12 residues. This chain's CDR3 is CASTPSGGKLFF. CDR3 sequence (DNA): TGTGCCAGCACCCCTTCGGGGGGAAAACTGTTTTTT.

This chain joins TRBV27 and TRBJ1-1; no clear D. V was pared by 0 bases and J by 1 base, with 6 bases between. The CDR3 extends over 14 amino acids. Germline lookup yields CDR1 MNHEY and CDR2 SMNVEV (reference sequence). In DNA, the CDR3 is TGTGCCAGCAGTTTATCCGAGGGGAACACTGAAGCTTTCTTT. Amino acids: CASSLSEGNTEAFF.

V gene TRBV30 combines with J gene TRBJ1-3; D is perhaps TRBD1 (5 bases). Germline V CDR1 and CDR2: GTSNPN, SVGIG (reference sequence). Deletions cut 0 bases from V and 4 bases from J, with 19 bases between. CDR3 length: 17 amino acids. CDR3 in DNA: TGTGCCTGGAGTGTACTCTTGTCCGGGACTGCCGGAAACACCATATATTTT. This sequence encodes CAWSVLLSGTAGNTIYF. Full variable domain (rest looked up from reference TRBV30 and TRBJ1-3): SQTIHQWPATLVQPVGSPLSLECTVEGTSNPNLYWYRQAAGRGLQLLFYSVGIGQISSEVPQNLSASRPQDRQFILSSKKLLLSDSGFYLCAWSVLLSGTAGNTIYFGEGSWLTVV.

This chain links TRBV11-2 with TRBJ2-3; D ambiguous. This CDR3 comprises 16 residues. Germline V gene data show CDR1 as SGHAT and CDR2 as FQNNGV. V lost 1 base and J lost 1, with 12 bases in between. The CDR3 nucleotides are TGTGCCAGCAGCTTAGCCGCTAGTGGTGGCACAGATACGCAGTATTTT. Translating it yields CASSLAASGGTDTQYF.

This clone turned up a few times. The rearrangement joins TRBV24-1 to TRBJ2-7; 8 bases match TRBD1. Unmatched junction bases numbered 11, after V lost 5 bases and J lost 3 bases. Germline CDR1 is KGHDR and CDR2 is SFDVKD. The CDR3 runs 16 residues. DNA of the CDR3: TGTGCCACCAGTGCCCCCGGACAGGGAGGTTTCTACGAGCAGTACTTC. It codes for CATSAPGQGGFYEQYF.

In DNA, the CDR3 is TGCAGCGTCGGACAGGGTTTTTCTGAAGCTTTCTTT. It translates to CSVGQGFSEAFF. J is TRBJ1-1 and V is TRBV29-1, with 8 bases matching TRBD1. The CDR3 sequence is 12 residues long. J was trimmed by 6 bases and V by 6 bases; bases with no gene match: 6. Germline values: CDR1 SQVTM, CDR2 ANQGSEA. Full variable domain (rest looked up from reference TRBV29-1 and TRBJ1-1): SAVISQKPSRDICQRGTSLTIQCQVDSQVTMMFWYRQQPGQSLTLIATANQGSEATYESGFVIDKFPISRPNLTFSTLTVSNMSPEDSSIYLCSVGQGFSEAFFGQGTRLTVV.

The V call is TRBV11-2, the J call TRBJ1-2; 7 bases line up with TRBD1. The CDR3 contains 16 residues. V was pared by 1 base and J by 2 bases, with 7 bases of the junction left unmatched. Germline assignment: CDR1 SGHAT and CDR2 FQNNGV. CDR3 in amino acids: CASSLGGQRSNYGYTF. The CDR3 DNA reads as TGTGCCAGCAGCTTAGGGGGACAGCGCTCGAACTATGGCTACACCTTC. The whole variable domain, filled in from reference TRBV11-2 and TRBJ1-2, reads EAGVAQSPRYKIIEKRQSVAFWCNPISGHATLYWYQQILGQGPKLLIQFQNNGVVDDSQLPKDRFSAERLKGVDSTLKIQPAKLEDSAVYLCASSLGGQRSNYGYTFGSGTRLTVV.

For the CDR3, the DNA is TGTGCCAGCAGCGTTATGACAGGCTCTAACTATGGCTACACCTTC. Protein: CASSVMTGSNYGYTF. The chain carries TRBV2 and TRBJ1-2, with TRBD1 as a possible D gene (6 bases). The CDR3 covers 15 residues. The V gene's germline CDR1 is SNHLY and CDR2 FYNNEI. Trimming stripped 6 bases from V and 0 bases from J, with 14 bases between.

The rearrangement links TRBV28 to TRBJ1-5; weak D call: TRBD1 (6 bases). The V gene lost 4 bases and the J gene lost 4 bases, with 14 bases spanning the gap. The CDR3 is 15 amino acids. From germline, CDR1 is MDHEN and CDR2 SYDVKM. The CDR3 sequence: CASSSHGQPNQPQHF. Written as DNA, the CDR3 is TGTGCCAGCAGTTCTCATGGACAGCCGAATCAGCCCCAGCATTTT.

The genes are TRBV2 and TRBJ1-1; possibly TRBD1 for D (6 bases). V lost 4 bases to trimming and J lost 1 base, with 10 bases between them. Germline values: CDR1 SNHLY, CDR2 FYNNEI. There are 14 residues in the CDR3. The CDR3 spells CASSVPGQNTEAFF. CDR3 nucleotides: TGTGCCAGCAGTGTTCCGGGACAGAACACTGAAGCTTTCTTT.

The chain carries TRBV19 and TRBJ1-2, with D possibly matching TRBD1 (5 bases). Trimming stripped 7 bases from V and 0 bases from J, with 18 bases between. Germline V gene sequence: CDR1 LNHDA, CDR2 SQIVND (reference sequence). The CDR3 consists of 16 residues. The CDR3 nucleotides are TGTGCCAGTACTATGCCCCCAGGGTCAGCTAACTATGGCTACACCTTC. Translation gives CASTMPPGSANYGYTF. The variable domain in full, completed from reference TRBV19 and TRBJ1-2, reads DGGITQSPKYLFRKEGQNVTLSCEQNLNHDAMYWYRQDPGQGLRLIYYSQIVNDFQKGDIAEGYSVSREKKESFPLTVTSAQKNPTAFYLCASTMPPGSANYGYTFGSGTRLTVV.

V is TRBV7-9 and J is TRBJ1-1; 7 bases align to TRBD1. The ends lost 5 bases at V and 6 bases at J; junction bases unmatched: 9. The CDR3 extends over 14 amino acids. Germline V gives CDR1 SEHNR, CDR2 FQNEAQ (reference sequence). The CDR3 DNA follows: TGTGCCAGCAGCCCCCGGACAGGCTTTTCTGAAGCTTTCTTT. It is translated as CASSPRTGFSEAFF.

This chain links TRBV10-3 with TRBJ1-5; 7 bases align to TRBD1. CDR1 is ENHRY and CDR2 is SYGVKD in the germline V gene. V dropped 3 bases and J dropped 5; count of bases not matched to a gene: 10. The CDR3 length is 16 residues. The CDR3 region is CAISEAGAGGYQPQHF. CDR3 DNA sequence: TGTGCCATCAGTGAAGCTGGGGCAGGGGGATATCAGCCCCAGCATTTT.

V and J are TRBV6-1 and TRBJ1-5, with D tentatively TRBD1 (6 bases). There are 16 residues in the CDR3. Germline CDR1 reads MNHNS; CDR2 reads SASEGT. Trimming pared 4 bases from V and 0 bases from J, leaving 13 bases between. The CDR3 DNA reads TGTGCCAGCAGTGGGGAGACAGGAATTAGCAATCAGCCCCAGCATTTT. This codes for CASSGETGISNQPQHF.